Listed below are T cell receptor beta chains from one sample, sequenced in a study of T cells after yellow fever vaccination. TCRdb ran MiXCR on the 5' RACE reads and lists one entry per CDR3 protein. The profile covers a few hundred thousand distinct CDR3 sequences, with 6.8% appearing a single time and about a sixth taken by the ten largest. The material was PBMCs, obtained approximately 47 days after the first yellow fever vaccination. The receptor set was obtained from a man younger than 30 who received the YFV17D yellow fever vaccine. Both conserved end residues are part of each CDR3. A D gene is named only where the DNA matches it firmly. A row's size may be missing; if present it is once, few, many or a size class.

.,TRBJ2-7,TRBV7-3,.,TGTGCCAGCAGCTCTTCGGGAAACCCCGGCCACGAGCAGTACTTC,CASSSSGNPGHEQYF
many,TRBJ1-5,TRBV10-3,.,TGTGCCATCAGTGAGTCCGCGTCCGTTCAAGGGGAGGATCAGCCCCAGCATTTT,CAISESASVQGEDQPQHF
.,TRBJ2-3,TRBV6-1,TRBD2,TGTGCCAGCGGAGCGGGGGGGAGCACAGATACGCAGTATTTT,CASGAGGSTDTQYF
few,TRBJ1-2,TRBV7-2,.,TGTGCCAGCAGCTCGAACATCGAAAGGGGTATCTATGGCTACACCTTC,CASSSNIERGIYGYTF
many,TRBJ2-5,TRBV7-2,TRBD1,TGTGCCAGCAGCGTGGACAGGGTGGAAGAGACCCAGTACTTC,CASSVDRVEETQYF
.,TRBJ1-1,TRBV5-4,.,TGTGCCAGCACGAGTGGCACTGAAGCTTTCTTT,CASTSGTEAFF
few,TRBJ2-1,TRBV19,TRBD2,TGTGCCAGTAGTATAGATCGTCTAGCGGGGGGCAATGAGCAGTTCTTC,CASSIDRLAGGNEQFF
few,TRBJ2-7,TRBV4-3,.,TGCGCCAGCAGCCAAGCTCCGCAAACAGGGTCCCAGCAGTACTTC,CASSQAPQTGSQQYF
many,TRBJ2-7,TRBV27,.,TGTGCCAGCAGCCATGGGACTCAGCAGTACTTC,CASSHGTQQYF
few,TRBJ1-2,TRBV29-1,.,TGCAGCGTTCTCAGTTATGGCTACACCTTC,CSVLSYGYTF
many,TRBJ2-3,TRBV5-5,.,TGTGCCAGCAGCTTGGGGGTAACTAGCACAGATACGCAGTATTTT,CASSLGVTSTDTQYF
.,TRBJ2-5,TRBV12-3/TRBV12-4,TRBD1,TGTGCCAGCAGTTTGCGGACAGGGGGCCTCGAGACCCAGTACTTC,CASSLRTGGLETQYF
few,TRBJ1-2,TRBV7-9,.,TGTGCCAGCAGCAAACAAGGGACACATCGTTTTGGCTACACCTTC,CASSKQGTHRFGYTF
few,TRBJ1-2,TRBV20-1,.,TGCAGTGCTAGTCACCCAGGTCTTATATCCACCTTC,CSASHPGLISTF
few,TRBJ2-1,TRBV5-4,.,TGTGCCAGCAGCTTGGACAGGGGAGGGGGCAATGAGCAGTTCTTC,CASSLDRGGGNEQFF
few,TRBJ2-7,TRBV6-1,.,TGTGCCAGCAGTAAACAGGGCCACGAGCAGTACTTC,CASSKQGHEQYF
.,TRBJ2-7,TRBV10-3,.,TGTGCCATCAGTGGGACCGGGACCGGTTACGAGCAGTACTTC,CAISGTGTGYEQYF
.,TRBJ1-6,TRBV4-2,.,TGTGCCAGCAGCCAGGCAGGGTCTCAGTCCAATTCACCCCTCCACTTT,CASSQAGSQSNSPLHF
many,TRBJ2-2,TRBV11-3,.,TGTGCCAGCAGCTTAAGAACCGGGGAGCTGTTTTTT,CASSLRTGELFF
many,TRBJ2-3,TRBV5-5,.,TGTGCCAGCAGCTGGGGAAGCGGGCCTAGCACAGATACGCAGTATTTT,CASSWGSGPSTDTQYF
.,TRBJ1-5,TRBV19,.,TGTGCCAGTATGGAGTTCAATCAGCCCCAGCATTTT,CASMEFNQPQHF
few,TRBJ1-2,TRBV29-1,TRBD1,TGCAGCGTTGACCGGGACAGGGGAAGCTATGGCTACACCTTC,CSVDRDRGSYGYTF
.,TRBJ2-2,TRBV4-3,.,TGCGCCAGCAGCCAAGATAGGGGGTTGGTGGAGCTGTTTTTT,CASSQDRGLVELFF
few,TRBJ2-1,TRBV5-1,TRBD2,TGCGCCAGCAGCTTATACGGGGGGGCCTTCAATGAGCAGTTCTTC,CASSLYGGAFNEQFF
.,TRBJ1-5,TRBV20-1,.,TGCAGTGCTAGAGGCAGGGGAGGAGCACGAGGTCAGCCCCAGCATTTT,CSARGRGGARGQPQHF
.,TRBJ2-7,TRBV7-9,.,TGTGCCAGCAGCCGGGCTGGGGCCTACGAGCAGTACTTC,CASSRAGAYEQYF
few,TRBJ1-2,TRBV7-3,TRBD1,TGTGCCAGCAGCCCAAGACAGGGTCGCGGCTACACCTTC,CASSPRQGRGYTF
many,TRBJ1-1,TRBV27,TRBD1,TGTGCCAGCAGTACCCCCGGGACAGGGAGATCTGAAGCTTTCTTT,CASSTPGTGRSEAFF
few,TRBJ1-2,TRBV7-9,TRBD1,TGTGCCAGCAGCTTGGGTCGACAGGGGGACAACTATGGCTACACCTTC,CASSLGRQGDNYGYTF
many,TRBJ2-3,TRBV4-2,TRBD2,TGTGCCAGCAGCCAAGGGAGCGGGGGGGCAGATACGCAGTATTTT,CASSQGSGGADTQYF
.,TRBJ2-5,TRBV5-6,.,TGTGCCAGCAGCCCCGCCCCAGGAGAGACCCAGTACTTC,CASSPAPGETQYF
few,TRBJ1-6,TRBV25-1,.,TGTGCCAGCAGTGATAGACAGCCGAGCTCCTATAATTCACCCCTCCACTTT,CASSDRQPSSYNSPLHF
few,TRBJ2-1,TRBV2,.,TGTGCCAGCAGTCCCGGGCGACACAATGAGCAGTTCTTC,CASSPGRHNEQFF
few,TRBJ1-2,TRBV6-1,.,TGTGCCAGCACCCCCGGGGGGGTCTATGGCTACACCTTC,CASTPGGVYGYTF
few,TRBJ2-7,TRBV29-1,TRBD1,TGCAGCGTTGAGACTCTACAGGGGGTCTCATCCGAGCAGTACTTC,CSVETLQGVSSEQYF
.,TRBJ1-4,TRBV20-1,.,TGCAGTGCGCGGACGGATAATGAAAAACTGTTTTTT,CSARTDNEKLFF
.,TRBJ1-6,TRBV5-1,.,TGCGCCAGCAGCTTGATCGAAGATAATTCACCCCTCCACTTT,CASSLIEDNSPLHF
.,TRBJ2-7,TRBV20-1,.,TGCAGTGCTAGGCGGACTTCCAGCTCCTACGAGCAGTACTTC,CSARRTSSSYEQYF
few,TRBJ1-2,TRBV3-1,.,TGTGCCAGCAGCTCGACATACTATGGCTACACCTTC,CASSSTYYGYTF
.,TRBJ2-5,TRBV5-1,TRBD1,TGCGCCAGCAGCTTGCCCCCGGGACAGCCCCGACTCGGTACTGCAGAGACCCAGTACTTC,CASSLPPGQPRLGTAETQYF
many,TRBJ2-3,TRBV7-8,TRBD2,TGTGCCAGCTCGGTTAACGGTGGGGGACTAGGCCCAGATACGCAGTATTTT,CASSVNGGGLGPDTQYF
many,TRBJ2-3,TRBV27,.,TGTGCCAGCAGTACTACTAGGGATACGCAGTATTTT,CASSTTRDTQYF
many,TRBJ1-1,TRBV20-1,.,TGCAGTGCTAGGGATCCCACTGAAGCTTTCTTT,CSARDPTEAFF
few,TRBJ2-3,TRBV29-1,.,TGCAGCGTTGTTTGGGCTTACACAGATACGCAGTATTTT,CSVVWAYTDTQYF
few,TRBJ1-4,TRBV6-4,TRBD1,TGTGCCAGCAGGACTCACGGACAGGGCGTGGCAACTAATGAAAAACTGTTTTTT,CASRTHGQGVATNEKLFF